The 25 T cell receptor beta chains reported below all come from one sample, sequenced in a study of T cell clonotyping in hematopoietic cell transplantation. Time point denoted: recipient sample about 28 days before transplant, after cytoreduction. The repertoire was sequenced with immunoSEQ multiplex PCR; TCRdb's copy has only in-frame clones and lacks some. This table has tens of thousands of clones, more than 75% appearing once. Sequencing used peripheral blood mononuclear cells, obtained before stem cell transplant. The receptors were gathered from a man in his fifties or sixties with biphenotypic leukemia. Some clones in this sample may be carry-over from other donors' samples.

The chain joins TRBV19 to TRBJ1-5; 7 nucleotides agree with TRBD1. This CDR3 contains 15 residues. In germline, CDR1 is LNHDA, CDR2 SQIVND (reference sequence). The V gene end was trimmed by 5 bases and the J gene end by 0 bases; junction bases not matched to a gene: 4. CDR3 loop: CASSAPGGSNQPQHF. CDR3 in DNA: TGTGCCAGTAGTGCTCCAGGGGGTAGCAATCAGCCCCAGCATTTT.

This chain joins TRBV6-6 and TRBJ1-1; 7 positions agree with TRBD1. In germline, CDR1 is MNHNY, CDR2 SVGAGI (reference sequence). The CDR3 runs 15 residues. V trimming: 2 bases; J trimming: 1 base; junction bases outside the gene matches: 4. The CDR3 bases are TGTGCCAGCAGTTACCCTTGGACAGGGAACACTGAAGCTTTCTTT. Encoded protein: CASSYPWTGNTEAFF.

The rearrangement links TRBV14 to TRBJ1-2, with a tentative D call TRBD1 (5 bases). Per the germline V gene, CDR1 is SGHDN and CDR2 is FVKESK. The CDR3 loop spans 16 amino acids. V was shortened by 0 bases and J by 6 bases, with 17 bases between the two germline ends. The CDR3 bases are TGTGCCAGCAGCCAAGATTGGGAGGCCTCGGGGGATGGCTACACCTTC. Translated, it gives CASSQDWEASGDGYTF.

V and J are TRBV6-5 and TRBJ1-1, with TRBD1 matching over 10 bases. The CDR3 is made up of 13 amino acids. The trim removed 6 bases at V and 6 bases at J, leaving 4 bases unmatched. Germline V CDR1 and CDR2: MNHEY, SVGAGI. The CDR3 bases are TGTGCCAGCAGCAGAGGGACAGGGGCTGAAGCTTTCTTT. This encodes CASSRGTGAEAFF.

CDR3 sequence (DNA): TGTGCCTGGAGTGTCAAGGGGGTAGACTATGGCTACACCTTC. Residues: CAWSVKGVDYGYTF. The chain links TRBV30 to TRBJ1-2; the D gene is possibly TRBD1 (6 bases). V shed 0 bases and J shed 3 bases, with 11 bases lying between them. The germline V gene has CDR1 GTSNPN and CDR2 SVGIG (reference sequence). The CDR3 runs to 14 residues. The full variable domain, with the rest looked up from reference TRBV30 and TRBJ1-2, is SQTIHQWPATLVQPVGSPLSLECTVEGTSNPNLYWYRQAAGRGLQLLFYSVGIGQISSEVPQNLSASRPQDRQFILSSKKLLLSDSGFYLCAWSVKGVDYGYTFGSGTRLTVV.

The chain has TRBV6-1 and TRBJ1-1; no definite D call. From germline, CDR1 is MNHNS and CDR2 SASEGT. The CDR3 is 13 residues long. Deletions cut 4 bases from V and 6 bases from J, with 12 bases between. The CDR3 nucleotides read TGTGCCAGCAGTGCGCAGAAGATTGCTGAAGCTTTCTTT. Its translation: CASSAQKIAEAFF.

The CDR3 DNA follows: TGTGCCAGCAGCCAAGGGCCGACACGATCCTTCTCCTACGAGCAGTACTTC. Translated: CASSQGPTRSFSYEQYF. The V and J genes are TRBV14 and TRBJ2-7; D unresolved. The CDR3 extends over 17 amino acids. Germline V gene sequence: CDR1 SGHDN, CDR2 FVKESK. The V end was cut by 1 base, the J end by 0 bases, with 16 bases between.

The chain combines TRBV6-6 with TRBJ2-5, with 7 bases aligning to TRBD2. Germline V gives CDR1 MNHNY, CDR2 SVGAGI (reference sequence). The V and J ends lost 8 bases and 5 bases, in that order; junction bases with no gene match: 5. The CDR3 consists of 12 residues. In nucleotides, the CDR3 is TGTGCCAGCGGGGTGGGAGGGGAGACCCAGTACTTC. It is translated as CASGVGGETQYF.

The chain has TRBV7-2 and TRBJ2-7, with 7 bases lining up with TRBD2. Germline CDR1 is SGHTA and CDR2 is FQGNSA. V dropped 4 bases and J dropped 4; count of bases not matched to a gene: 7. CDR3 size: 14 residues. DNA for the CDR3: TGTGCCAGCAGCTCGGTAGCGGGTGAATACGAGCAGTACTTC. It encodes CASSSVAGEYEQYF.

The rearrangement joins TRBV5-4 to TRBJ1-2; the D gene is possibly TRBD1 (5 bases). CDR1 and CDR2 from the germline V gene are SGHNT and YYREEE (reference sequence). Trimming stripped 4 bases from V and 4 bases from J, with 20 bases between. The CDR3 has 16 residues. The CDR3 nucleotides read TGTGCCAGCAGCCGGGACGGAGAAGATGTAGTCTATGGCTACACCTTC. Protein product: CASSRDGEDVVYGYTF.

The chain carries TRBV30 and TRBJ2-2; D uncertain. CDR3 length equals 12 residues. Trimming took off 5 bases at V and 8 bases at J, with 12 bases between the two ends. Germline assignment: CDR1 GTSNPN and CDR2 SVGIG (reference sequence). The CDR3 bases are TGTGCCTGGGAAGGTGTGGCTGGGGAGCTGTTTTTT. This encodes CAWEGVAGELFF.

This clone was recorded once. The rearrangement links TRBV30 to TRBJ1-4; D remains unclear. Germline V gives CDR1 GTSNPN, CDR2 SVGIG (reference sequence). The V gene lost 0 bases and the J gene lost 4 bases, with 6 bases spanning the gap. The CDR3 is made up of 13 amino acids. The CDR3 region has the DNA TGTGCCTGGAGTGTCGGCATTAATGAAAAACTGTTTTTT. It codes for CAWSVGINEKLFF.

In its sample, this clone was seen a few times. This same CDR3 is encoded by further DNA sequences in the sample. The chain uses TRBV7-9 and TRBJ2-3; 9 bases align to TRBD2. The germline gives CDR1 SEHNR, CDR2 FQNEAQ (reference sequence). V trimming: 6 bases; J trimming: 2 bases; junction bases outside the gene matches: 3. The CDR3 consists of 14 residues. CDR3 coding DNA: TGTGCCAGCAGTCCTAGCGGGAACACAGATACGCAGTATTTT. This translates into CASSPSGNTDTQYF.

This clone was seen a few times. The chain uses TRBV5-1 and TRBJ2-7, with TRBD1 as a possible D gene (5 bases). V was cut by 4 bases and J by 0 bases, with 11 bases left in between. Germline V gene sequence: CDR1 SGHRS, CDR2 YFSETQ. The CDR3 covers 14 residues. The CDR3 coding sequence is TGCGCCAGCAGCCCCGGACACCTCTCCTACGAGCAGTACTTC. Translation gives CASSPGHLSYEQYF.

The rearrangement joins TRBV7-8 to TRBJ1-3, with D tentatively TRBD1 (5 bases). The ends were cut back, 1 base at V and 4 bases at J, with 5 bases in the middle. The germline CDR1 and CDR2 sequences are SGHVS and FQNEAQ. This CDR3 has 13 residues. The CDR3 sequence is CASSLDRGNTIYF. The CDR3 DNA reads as TGTGCCAGCAGCTTAGACAGGGGAAACACCATATATTTT.

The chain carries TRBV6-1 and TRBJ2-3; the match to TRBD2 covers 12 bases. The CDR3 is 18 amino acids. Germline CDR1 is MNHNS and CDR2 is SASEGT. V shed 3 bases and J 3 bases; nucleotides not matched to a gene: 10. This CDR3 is CASSEVLAGGPWTDTQYF. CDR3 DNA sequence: TGTGCCAGCAGTGAGGTGCTAGCGGGAGGGCCGTGGACAGATACGCAGTATTTT.

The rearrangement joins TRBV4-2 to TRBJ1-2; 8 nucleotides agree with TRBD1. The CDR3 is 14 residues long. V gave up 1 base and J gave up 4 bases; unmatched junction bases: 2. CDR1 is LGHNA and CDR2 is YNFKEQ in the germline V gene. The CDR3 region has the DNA TGTGCCAGCAGCCAAGTAGGGACAGGCTATGGCTACACCTTC. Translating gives CASSQVGTGYGYTF.

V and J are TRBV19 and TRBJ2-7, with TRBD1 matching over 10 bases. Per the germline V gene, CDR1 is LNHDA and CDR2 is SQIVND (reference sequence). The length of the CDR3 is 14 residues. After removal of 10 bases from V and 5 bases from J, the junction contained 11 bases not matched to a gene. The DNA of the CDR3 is TGTGCCACCACTCAGACAGGGGGCGCCGACGAGCAGTACTTC. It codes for CATTQTGGADEQYF.

The CDR3 protein is CASSLAKGDTTNTEAFF. CDR3 bases: TGTGCCAGCAGCTTGGCCAAAGGGGACACGACGAACACTGAAGCTTTCTTT. The chain recombines TRBV5-4 with TRBJ1-1; D might be TRBD1 (6 bases). This CDR3 is 17 amino acids long. V was clipped by 0 bases and J by 1 base, with 16 bases between them. Germline V gene sequence: CDR1 SGHNT, CDR2 YYREEE (reference sequence).

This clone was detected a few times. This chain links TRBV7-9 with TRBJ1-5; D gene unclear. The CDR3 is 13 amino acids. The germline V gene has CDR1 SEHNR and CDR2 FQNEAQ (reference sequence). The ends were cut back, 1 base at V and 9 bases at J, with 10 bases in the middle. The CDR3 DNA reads TGTGCCAGCAGCTTAGAGCCGGTAGGGCCCCAGCATTTT. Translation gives CASSLEPVGPQHF. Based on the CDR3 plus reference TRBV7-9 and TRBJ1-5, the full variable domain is DTGVSQNPRHKITKRGQNVTFRCDPISEHNRLYWYRQTLGQGPEFLTYFQNEAQLEKSRLLSDRFSAERPKGSFSTLEIQRTEQGDSAMYLCASSLEPVGPQHFGDGTRLSIL.

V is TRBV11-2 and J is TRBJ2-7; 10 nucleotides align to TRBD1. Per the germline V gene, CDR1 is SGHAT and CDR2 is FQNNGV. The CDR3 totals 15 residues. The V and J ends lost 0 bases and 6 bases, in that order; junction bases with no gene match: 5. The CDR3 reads CASSLEGTGASEQYF. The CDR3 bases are TGTGCCAGCAGCTTAGAAGGGACAGGGGCGAGCGAGCAGTACTTC.

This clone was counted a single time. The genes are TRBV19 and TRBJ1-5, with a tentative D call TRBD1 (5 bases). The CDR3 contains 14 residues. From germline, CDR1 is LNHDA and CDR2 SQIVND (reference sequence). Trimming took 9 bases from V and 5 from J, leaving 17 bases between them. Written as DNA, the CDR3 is TGTGCCAGCGCAGCGGGGGGTCTCGATCAGCCCCAGCATTTT. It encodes CASAAGGLDQPQHF.

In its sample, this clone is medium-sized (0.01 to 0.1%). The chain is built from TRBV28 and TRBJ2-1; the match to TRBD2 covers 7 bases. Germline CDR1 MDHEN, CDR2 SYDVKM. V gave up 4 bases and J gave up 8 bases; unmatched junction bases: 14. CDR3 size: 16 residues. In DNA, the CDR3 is TGTGCCAGCAGTTCTAGAGATGCGGGAGCACTTGATGAGCAGTTCTTC. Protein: CASSSRDAGALDEQFF.

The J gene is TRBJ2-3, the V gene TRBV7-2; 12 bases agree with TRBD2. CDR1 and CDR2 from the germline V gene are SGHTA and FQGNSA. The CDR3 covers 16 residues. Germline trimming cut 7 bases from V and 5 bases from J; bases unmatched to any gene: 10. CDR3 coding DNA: TGTGCCAGCAACCAACTTCTAGCGGGAGGGGGAGATACGCAGTATTTT. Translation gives CASNQLLAGGGDTQYF.

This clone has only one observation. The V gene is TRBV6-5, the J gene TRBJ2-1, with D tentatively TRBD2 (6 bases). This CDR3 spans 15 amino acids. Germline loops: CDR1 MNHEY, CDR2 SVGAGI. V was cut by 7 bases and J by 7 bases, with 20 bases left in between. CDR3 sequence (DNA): TGTGCCAGCACCTTGGACTATCTTAGGAAAAATGAGCAGTTCTTC. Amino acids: CASTLDYLRKNEQFF.